What follows describes a single T cell receptor beta chain. Its antigen is unidentified. This entry comes from a study of T-cell reconstitution after alpha-beta-depleted transplantation in children. Points from the study as a whole: Expanded clones from the graft, numbering several hundred, reportedly supplied alpha-beta T cells about two months after transplant. At the one-year point after transplant, T-cell counts and TCRbeta diversity were found to come mostly from T cells that had been newly produced.

Preparation of the TCRbeta library used unique molecular identifiers. In TCRdb, the PCR reads were re-called with MiXCR into one record per CDR3 protein. The sample consists of 700,000 to 850,000 distinct CDR3 sequences, roughly 15% of them appearing once. CDR3 size: 15 residues. The V and J ends lost 8 bases and 0 bases respectively, with 17 bases between them. The germline gives CDR1 MNHNS, CDR2 SASEGT. The sequenced sample was PBMCs, mostly from graft donor cells, obtained 360 days after TCRalphabeta/CD19-depleted stem cell transplant. This sequence was found in a male patient younger than 18 who had a stem cell transplant for acute lymphoblastic leukemia, so the T cells may come from the graft donor. The chain couples TRBV6-1 to TRBJ2-7, with D uncertain. DNA of the CDR3: TGTGCCAGCCGCGGATTTAGCCGCCTCTCCTACGAGCAGTACTTC. Amino acids: CASRGFSRLSYEQYF.